This T cell receptor (beta chain) is from a study of blood T cell repertoires in COVID-19. At the level of the study: Italy, Spain and the United States were the sources of the convalescent and acute COVID-19 samples.

The assay was immunoSEQ multiplex PCR, and TCRdb's table has in-frame clones only and misses some. The sample consists of about 150,000 clones, about 85% of them appearing once. Followed over time, Seattle patients had been enrolled while infection was active. The sample taken for sequencing was peripheral blood. The receptor comes from a man between 60 and 70 years old with COVID-19, enrolled during active disease.

Written as DNA, the CDR3 is TGTGCCAGCAGCTCCGGGGGTGTAGAGACCCAGTACTTC. Translation gives CASSSGGVETQYF. V gene TRBV7-2 combines with J gene TRBJ2-5; possibly TRBD2 for D (6 bases). From germline, CDR1 is SGHTA and CDR2 FQGNSA. This CDR3 spans 13 amino acids. Trimming pared 4 bases from V and 4 bases from J, leaving 10 bases between.